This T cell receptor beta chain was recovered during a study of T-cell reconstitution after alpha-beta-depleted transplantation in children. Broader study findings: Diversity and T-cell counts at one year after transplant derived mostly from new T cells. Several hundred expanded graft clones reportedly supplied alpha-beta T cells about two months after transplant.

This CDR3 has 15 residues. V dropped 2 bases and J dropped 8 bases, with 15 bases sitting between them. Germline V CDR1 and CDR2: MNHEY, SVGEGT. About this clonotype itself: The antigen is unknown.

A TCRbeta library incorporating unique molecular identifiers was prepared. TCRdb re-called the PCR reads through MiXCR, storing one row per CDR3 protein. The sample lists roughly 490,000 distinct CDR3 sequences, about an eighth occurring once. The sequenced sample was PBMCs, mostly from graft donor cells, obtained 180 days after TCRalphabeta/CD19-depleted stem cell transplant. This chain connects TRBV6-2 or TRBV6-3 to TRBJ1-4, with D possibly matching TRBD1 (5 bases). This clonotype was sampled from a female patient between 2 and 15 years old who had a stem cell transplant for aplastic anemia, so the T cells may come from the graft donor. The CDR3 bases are TGTGCCAGCAGTTACCGGTTGGGGCTGCGCGAAAAACTGTTTTTT. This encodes CASSYRLGLREKLFF.